This T cell receptor (beta chain) came from a study of shared clonotypes between healthy human individuals. Trimming removed 4 bases from V and 8 bases from J, with 11 bases in between. The germline CDR1 and CDR2 sequences are KGHSH and LQKENI. This CDR3 region has 13 residues. There were only Caucasian adults among the donors, and all lived in Nashville, Tennessee. TCRdb's copy holds only in-frame clones and misses some; the assay was immunoSEQ multiplex PCR. There are 650,000 to 800,000 clones in the sample; over 60% occur only once, and under 2% lies in the top ten. This chain uses TRBV18 with TRBJ1-4; D gene unclear. Sequencing was carried out using memory CD4+ T cells sorted from blood. The sample's subset: CD45RA-negative fraction. The source is a woman younger than 45 in good health. CDR3 nucleotide sequence: TGTGCCAGCTCACGACGGACGGAAGAAAAACTGTTTTTT. The encoded protein is CASSRRTEEKLFF.